These 17 T cell receptor beta chains were sequenced from one sample in a study of shared clonotypes between healthy human individuals. The protocol was immunoSEQ multiplex PCR, while the TCRdb copy is restricted to in-frame clones and leaves out a portion. The table includes around 620,000 clones, about 95% detected once. The naive CD8 fraction comprised CD45RO-negative cells positively selected for CCR7 and excluded terminally differentiated effector memory CD45RA+ cells. Sequenced: naive CD8+ T cells sorted from blood. Receptors originate from a young woman in good health.

This chain links TRBV28 with TRBJ1-1; D unresolved. The CDR3 length is 17 residues. The germline V and J ends were trimmed by 3 bases and 3 bases, with 20 bases remaining between them. Germline loops: CDR1 MDHEN, CDR2 SYDVKM. The CDR3 reads CASSFPDRVSIHTEAFF. CDR3 DNA: TGTGCCAGCAGTTTCCCGGACCGTGTTTCTATCCACACTGAAGCTTTCTTT.

This chain links TRBV27 with TRBJ2-1, with D uncertain. Trimming removed 1 base at V and 10 bases at J, with 8 bases between. This CDR3 contains 12 residues. Germline loops: CDR1 MNHEY, CDR2 SMNVEV (reference sequence). Here the CDR3 DNA reads TGTGCCAGCAGTTTATGGGGTTCGGAGCAGTTCTTC. Translation: CASSLWGSEQFF.

CDR3 residues: CASSWTGEFPGELFF. The CDR3 nucleotides read TGTGCCAGCAGTTGGACAGGGGAGTTCCCCGGGGAGCTGTTTTTT. The rearrangement uses TRBV28 and TRBJ2-2, with 9 nucleotides matching TRBD1. The V gene end was trimmed by 4 bases and the J gene end by 6 bases; junction bases not matched to a gene: 6. Looked up from germline, CDR1 is MDHEN and CDR2 is SYDVKM. The CDR3 contains 15 residues.

The rearrangement joins TRBV29-1 to TRBJ1-2, with no clear D. The CDR3 is made up of 15 amino acids. Germline V gene sequence: CDR1 SQVTM, CDR2 ANQGSEA. V was shortened by 1 base and J by 3 bases, with 15 bases between the two germline ends. CDR3: CSVEVQTTRDYGYTF. The CDR3 region has the DNA TGCAGCGTTGAAGTACAGACGACGAGAGACTATGGCTACACCTTC.

Turning to this clone: This CDR3 is also generated by other DNA sequences in the sample. The rearrangement joins TRBV25-1 to TRBJ1-1, with a weak D call TRBD1 (5 bases). V was clipped by 4 bases and J by 3 bases, with 6 bases between them. Germline-derived CDR1 and CDR2 are MGHDK and SYGVNS. The CDR3 runs to 12 residues. CDR3 protein: CASSVGDTEAFF. CDR3 nucleotide sequence: TGTGCCAGCAGTGTAGGGGACACTGAAGCTTTCTTT.

As to this clone: The same CDR3 also results from other DNA sequences found in this sample. The chain has TRBV19 and TRBJ2-7; 7 bases fit TRBD2. The CDR3 sequence is 13 residues long. Germline trimming cut 3 bases from V and 2 bases from J; bases unmatched to any gene: 1. Germline CDR1 LNHDA, CDR2 SQIVND (reference sequence). The CDR3 region has the DNA TGTGCCAGTAGTATCGGACTAGCCTACGAGCAGTACTTC. This encodes CASSIGLAYEQYF.

With regard to this clone: The same CDR3 is also encoded by other DNA sequences in this sample. The chain recombines TRBV7-6 with TRBJ2-7; 9 bases fit TRBD2. V shed 1 base and J 4 bases; nucleotides not matched to a gene: 2. The CDR3 consists of 14 residues. CDR1 and CDR2 from the germline V gene are SGHVS and FNYEAQ. CDR3 sequence: CASSLGSGGYEQYF. The CDR3 DNA is TGTGCCAGCAGCTTAGGTAGCGGGGGATACGAGCAGTACTTC.

This clone showed up just once. The chain employs TRBV19 and TRBJ2-7; D is undetermined. Trimming cost V 10 bases and J 1 base, with 17 bases left between them. The CDR3 contains 14 residues. Germline V gene lookup returns CDR1 LNHDA and CDR2 SQIVND (reference sequence). CDR3 amino acids: CATSLSAISYEQYF. The CDR3 DNA reads as TGTGCCACCAGCCTTTCGGCCATATCCTACGAGCAGTACTTC.

The chain combines TRBV19 with TRBJ2-3; the D gene is possibly TRBD2 (6 bases). This CDR3 comprises 15 residues. Germline CDR1 reads LNHDA; CDR2 reads SQIVND (reference sequence). V was trimmed by 6 bases and J by 5 bases, leaving 18 bases between them. The CDR3 region is CASSIWGGIQDTQYF. The CDR3 coding sequence is TGTGCCAGTAGCATCTGGGGAGGTATTCAAGATACGCAGTATTTT.

CDR3 DNA: TGCGCCAGCAGCCAAGTCGACAACACCGGGGAGCTGTTTTTT. This gives the protein CASSQVDNTGELFF. The chain uses TRBV4-1 and TRBJ2-2; D gene unclear. Trimming took off 1 base at V and 2 bases at J, with 5 bases between the two ends. The CDR3 loop spans 14 amino acids. Germline CDR1 MGHRA, CDR2 YSYEKL.

This chain connects TRBV5-6 to TRBJ2-6; D ambiguous. V was cut by 9 bases and J by 0 bases, with 16 bases left in between. From germline, CDR1 is SGHDT and CDR2 YYEEEE. The CDR3 is 16 amino acids. The CDR3 sequence: CATESGPGSGANVLTF. The CDR3 DNA reads as TGTGCCACCGAGTCAGGACCAGGCTCTGGGGCCAACGTCCTGACTTTC.

The J gene is TRBJ2-3, the V gene TRBV5-4, with D perhaps TRBD1 (5 bases). Looked up from germline, CDR1 is SGHNT and CDR2 is YYREEE (reference sequence). The ends were cut back, 2 bases at V and 3 bases at J, with 10 bases in the middle. This CDR3 has 14 amino acids. The DNA of the CDR3 is TGTGCCAGCAGCTTAGGGGTAGGAACAGATACGCAGTATTTT. Its protein is CASSLGVGTDTQYF.

The chain joins TRBV9 to TRBJ2-5; D unresolved. V lost 6 bases and J lost 2, with 11 bases in between. Germline V gene sequence: CDR1 SGDLS, CDR2 YYNGEE. The CDR3 runs to 13 residues. The CDR3 coding sequence is TGTGCCAGCAATAAGCTGCGACAAGAGACCCAGTACTTC. Protein sequence: CASNKLRQETQYF.

The chain recombines TRBV7-9 with TRBJ1-2; D perhaps matches TRBD1 (5 bases). The CDR3 runs to 14 residues. Germline loops: CDR1 SEHNR, CDR2 FQNEAQ (reference sequence). Trimming removed 1 base from V and 4 bases from J, with 10 bases in between. CDR3: CASSLGTGLYGYTF. The CDR3 DNA reads as TGTGCCAGCAGCTTAGGGACGGGGCTCTATGGCTACACCTTC.

The chain carries TRBV27 and TRBJ2-1; 12 bases match TRBD2. J lost 3 bases, V lost 6 bases, and 6 bases had no gene match. CDR1 and CDR2 from the germline V gene are MNHEY and SMNVEV (reference sequence). The CDR3 consists of 16 residues. CDR3 region: CASRRKGLAGYNEQFF. The CDR3 DNA reads TGTGCCAGCAGAAGAAAGGGACTAGCGGGCTACAATGAGCAGTTCTTC.

This clone appeared a single time. The rearrangement joins TRBV7-8 to TRBJ2-1, with D possibly being TRBD1 (6 bases). Deletions cut 1 base from V and 7 bases from J, with 11 bases between. The V gene's germline CDR1 is SGHVS and CDR2 FQNEAQ. This CDR3 is built from 14 residues. The CDR3 region has the DNA TGTGCCAGCAGCTTAGGAGGACAGACTAATGAGCAGTTCTTC. Protein sequence: CASSLGGQTNEQFF.

CDR3: CASSSRQALHF. The CDR3 region has the DNA TGTGCCAGCAGCTCCCGACAAGCCCTCCACTTT. The rearrangement links TRBV7-2 to TRBJ1-6, with D uncertain. Germline loops: CDR1 SGHTA, CDR2 FQGNSA. There are 11 residues in the CDR3. Trimming left V 4 bases short and J 14 bases short, with 9 bases between.